This TCR beta chain was recorded in a study of cytotoxic CD8 clonotypes in ibrutinib-treated CLL (dated by TCRdb to 2020 to 2023). Study-wide context: The cohort was composed of ten to eleven relapsed/refractory and roughly 16 treatment-naive patients; IGHV unmutated status was identified in around 17 patients. All remission and progressive disease samples were collected while patients were still receiving ibrutinib. Samples averaged about 260,000 productive templates and approximately 100,000 productive rearrangements. Cryopreserved peripheral blood mononuclear cells were obtained prior to treatment, at the time of response, and at either disease progression or sustained remission. Responses were partial in roughly 25 patients and complete in 2; after median 68 months follow-up, 14 stayed in remission and roughly twelve progressed. Of the roughly 79 people in the trial, around 24 had longitudinal samples available. Response samples were obtained after a median of approximately twelve months of treatment, with a range of about 6 to 40 months.

In regard to this clone: Its antigen remains undetermined. The record has no base qualities; no much larger clone is one base away.

In light of the paper, this sample's time point label describes: approximately eleven months on ibrutinib. For TCR beta library preparation, about 2.1 micrograms of genomic DNA were extracted from the cryopreserved PBMCs. Longitudinal blood samples from CLL patients on ibrutinib monotherapy underwent high-throughput TCR beta sequencing. Patients were enrolled in a phase 2 open-label single-center ibrutinib monotherapy trial. The germline ends are 12 bases apart after V is trimmed by 4 bases and J by 1 base. Taken from the germline V gene, the CDR1 and CDR2 loops are SGHRS and YFSETQ. From its cysteine to its phenylalanine, the CDR3 spans 15 amino acids. The entry retains the CDR3 DNA only, 45 bases that are in frame from base 1. Each clonotype received, on average, approximately 9.9x coverage in deep resolution sequencing performed on a MiSeq, where the target depth lay between 1 in 1 million and 1 in 200,000 T cells. The immunoSEQ hsTCRB Kit was used to generate TCR beta libraries. Concerning the study's data processing: Data were analyzed with ImmunoSEQ Data Assistant and ImmunoSEQ Analyzer, with V, D and J genes assigned per IMGT definitions. Clonality, which ranges from 0 to 1, was calculated by subtracting the normalized Shannon entropy of productive rearrangement frequencies from one. Public clonotype analysis was restricted to overrepresented clonotypes comprising at least 0.05% of each patient's repertoire. Approximately 14 age-matched healthy donor repertoires from immuneACCESS were used as controls for clonality. TCRdb took this table from immuneACCESS and kept in-frame rearrangements with V and J called. Such tables lack part of the clones; where checked against another copy, unresolved V genes explain under half of the gap, and the rest is unexplained. The V and J calls and clone size are taken from that table; D and trimming were inferred from the DNA. The sample profile shows tens of thousands of clones; 60% to 75% of them were found once. Roughly 13% of the sample lies in the top ten.

General findings and caveats noted by the study authors: Clonality increased at ibrutinib response, stayed stable in sustained remission, and fell back toward baseline at progression. Sampling times were not matched between patients in sustained remission and patients whose disease was progressing, and lymph node repertoires were not examined. Baseline clonality exceeded that of age-matched healthy donors and correlated strongly with circulating CD8+ T-cell counts. Public clonotypes were rare and either contracted or stayed stable during treatment, and the rise in clonality at ibrutinib response reflected the expansion of private clonotypes.

The TCR sequence derives from a human donor with chronic lymphocytic leukemia. The chain joins TRBV5-1 to TRBJ1-5; a confident D gene designation cannot be given. Sequenced material: PBMCs, taken after 12 months of ibrutinib treatment. Read as DNA, the sequence is TGCGCCAGCAGCAACGGACCTGAGAGCAATCAGCCCCAGCATTTT. Its amino acids are CASSNGPESNQPQHF.